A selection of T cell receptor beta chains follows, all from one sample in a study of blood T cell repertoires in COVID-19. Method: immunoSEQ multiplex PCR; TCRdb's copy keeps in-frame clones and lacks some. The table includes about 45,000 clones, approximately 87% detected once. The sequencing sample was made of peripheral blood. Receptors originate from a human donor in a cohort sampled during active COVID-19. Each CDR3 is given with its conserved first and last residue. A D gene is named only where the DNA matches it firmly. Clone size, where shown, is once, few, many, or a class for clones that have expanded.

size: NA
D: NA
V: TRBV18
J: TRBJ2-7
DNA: TGTGCCAGCTCACCTGGACGGGACTACGAGCAGTACTTC
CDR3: CASSPGRDYEQYF

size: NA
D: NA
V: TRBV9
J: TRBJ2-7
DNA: TGTGCCAGCAGCGTCCAGGGGACCTTCTACGAGCAGTACTTC
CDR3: CASSVQGTFYEQYF

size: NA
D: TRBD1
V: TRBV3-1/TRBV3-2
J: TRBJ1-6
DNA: TGTGCCAGCAGCCAAACAGCGGACAGGGCACCCCTCCACTTT
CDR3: CASSQTADRAPLHF

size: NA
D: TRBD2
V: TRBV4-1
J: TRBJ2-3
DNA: TGCGCCAGCAGCCAGTCGGGTAGCGGGGGGGCCCAAGATACGCAGTATTTT
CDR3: CASSQSGSGGAQDTQYF

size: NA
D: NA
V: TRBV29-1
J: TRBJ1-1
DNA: TGCAGCGTTCCGACACGGCCCATGAACACTGAAGCTTTCTTT
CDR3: CSVPTRPMNTEAFF

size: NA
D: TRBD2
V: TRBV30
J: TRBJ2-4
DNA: TGTGCCTGGAGGCCTAGCGGGAGCGCCAAAAACATTCAGTACTTC
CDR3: CAWRPSGSAKNIQYF

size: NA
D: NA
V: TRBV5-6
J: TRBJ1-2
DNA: TGTGCCAGCAGCTTGGGTCTAGGGAGAGGCTATGGCTACACCTTC
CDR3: CASSLGLGRGYGYTF

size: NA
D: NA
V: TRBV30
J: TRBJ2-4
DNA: TGTGCCCAAGGGGGGGATGTAAACATTCAGTACTTC
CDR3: CAQGGDVNIQYF

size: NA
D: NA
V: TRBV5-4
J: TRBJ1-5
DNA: TGTGCCAGCAGCTTAGAGGCCAATCAGCCCCAGCATTTT
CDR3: CASSLEANQPQHF

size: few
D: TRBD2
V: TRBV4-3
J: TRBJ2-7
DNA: TGCGCCAGCAGCCTCGAGACTAGCTTGGCCTACGAGCAGTACTTC
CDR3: CASSLETSLAYEQYF

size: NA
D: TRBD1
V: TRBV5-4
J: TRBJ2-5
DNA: TGTGCCAGCAGCACCAGGGGGCCACAAGAGACCCAGTACTTC
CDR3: CASSTRGPQETQYF